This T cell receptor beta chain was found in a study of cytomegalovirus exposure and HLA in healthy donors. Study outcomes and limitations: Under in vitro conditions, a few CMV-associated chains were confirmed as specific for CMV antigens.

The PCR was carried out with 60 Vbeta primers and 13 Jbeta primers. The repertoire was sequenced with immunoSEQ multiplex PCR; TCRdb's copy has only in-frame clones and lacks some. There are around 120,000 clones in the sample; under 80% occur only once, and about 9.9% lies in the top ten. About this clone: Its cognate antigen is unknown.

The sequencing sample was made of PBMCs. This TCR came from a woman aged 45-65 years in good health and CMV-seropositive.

CDR3 bases: TGTGCCAGCAGCTTTTCGGGAGGACAAGAGACCCAGTACTTC. This gives the protein CASSFSGGQETQYF. V usage is TRBV7-9 and J usage is TRBJ2-5; 7 bases align to TRBD2. J lost 2 bases, V lost 3 bases, and 3 bases had no gene match. Germline V gene lookup returns CDR1 SEHNR and CDR2 FQNEAQ (reference sequence). This CDR3 has 14 residues.